The sequence of this T cell receptor (beta chain) was determined in a study of neurological immune-mediated disorders. Overall study results and limits: Levels of TCR clonal expansion peaked in HTLV-1-associated myelopathy and reached their lowest in multiple sclerosis, under those of healthy controls.

V was pared by 7 bases and J by 7 bases, with 13 bases between. Germline values: CDR1 MNHNY, CDR2 SVGAGI (reference sequence). This CDR3 has 12 amino acids. The cDNA was generated by 5'RACE with 10-nucleotide random UMIs. TCRdb independently ran MiXCR on the 5' RACE reads; one entry per CDR3 protein. The data hold about 76,000 distinct CDR3 sequences, with roughly 18% observed a single time. Individuals who volunteered at a blood bank located in Maryland, USA, made up the group of healthy controls. This clonotype has a count of ten or more. Antigen: not known. This receptor was obtained from a woman in her thirties or forties in good health. The sequencing input was PBMCs. This chain joins TRBV6-6 and TRBJ1-2; D possibly corresponds to TRBD1 (5 bases). CDR3 protein: CASTPWGGGYTF. CDR3 DNA: TGTGCCAGCACCCCGTGGGGGGGTGGCTACACCTTC.